The rows below give T cell receptor beta chains drawn from one sample of a study of siplizumab effects on memory and regulatory T cells. Some clones are missing from TCRdb's copy, which holds only in-frame ones; the method was immunoSEQ multiplex PCR. Here the sample spans 100,000 or so clones, approximately 92% being singletons. The sample was CD4+ T cells sorted from blood. These receptor sequences come from a human donor in good health. Some clones in this sample may be carry-over from other donors' samples. Each CDR3 is given with its conserved first and last residue. A D gene is named only where the DNA matches it firmly. Clone size is not always given. Where it is, it says once, few, many or a class for expanded clones.

. TRBJ1-5 TRBV5-8 few TGTGCCAGCAGCTTTCGGGGGAATCAGCCCCAGCATTTT CASSFRGNQPQHF
. TRBJ2-1 TRBV6-5 . TGTGCCAGCAGTACCTACCAGGCGTCCTACAATGAGCAGTTCTTC CASSTYQASYNEQFF
TRBD1 TRBJ2-1 TRBV6-6 . TGTGCCAGCAGTTCCGGGACAGATAGATTCAATGAGCAGTTCTTC CASSSGTDRFNEQFF
. TRBJ2-1 TRBV19 . TGTGCCAGTAGTAACGACCCTTCGGCGAATGAGCAGTTCTTC CASSNDPSANEQFF
TRBD1 TRBJ2-3 TRBV2 . TGTGCCAGCAGGAACAGGGGTAACACAGATACGCAGTATTTT CASRNRGNTDTQYF
. TRBJ1-5 TRBV6-1 . TGTGCCAGCAGTGCTCGACCTAGGACAGAAGAGTTCAATCAGCCCCAGCATTTT CASSARPRTEEFNQPQHF
. TRBJ1-4 TRBV18 . TGTGCCAGCTCCCCCGCGAATGAAAAACTGTTTTTT CASSPANEKLFF
TRBD2 TRBJ2-3 TRBV5-1 few TGCGCCAGCAGCGTCAATATTGGGACTAGCGGTTCCACAGATACGCAGTATTTT CASSVNIGTSGSTDTQYF
TRBD2 TRBJ2-7 TRBV5-1 once TGCGCCAGCAGCCCCACTAGCGGCTCCTACGAGCAGTACTTC CASSPTSGSYEQYF
. TRBJ1-5 TRBV5-1 . TGTGCCAGCAGCTCACAGGAATATAGCAATCAGCCCCAGCATTTT CASSSQEYSNQPQHF
TRBD2 TRBJ2-1 TRBV9 . TGTGCCAGCAGCGTAGAAGGACTAGGTGGAAATGAGCAGTTCTTC CASSVEGLGGNEQFF
. TRBJ1-2 TRBV6-5 . TGTGCCAGCAGTCCTGCCGGGAGTAACTATGGCTACACCTTC CASSPAGSNYGYTF
. TRBJ2-2 TRBV27 . TGTGCCAGCAGTTCGAGACTGAACACCGGGGAGCTGTTTTTT CASSSRLNTGELFF
TRBD2 TRBJ2-2 TRBV10-3 . TGTGCCATCAGACTCCGGGGACTAGCGGGAGAGAACACCGGGGAGCTGTTTTTT CAIRLRGLAGENTGELFF
TRBD1 TRBJ1-1 TRBV6-1 . TGTGCCAGCAGAGGGCCGGGACAGGGTCCTGAAGCTTTCTTT CASRGPGQGPEAFF
TRBD2 TRBJ2-3 TRBV9 . TGTGCCAGCAGCCCCCCGGGACTAGCGGGACAAGATACGCAGTATTTT CASSPPGLAGQDTQYF
. TRBJ2-3 TRBV21-1 . TGTGCCAGCAGCATTGGGACCTTGATAGATACGCAGTATTTT CASSIGTLIDTQYF
TRBD2 TRBJ2-1 TRBV5-4 . TGTGCCAGCAGCACCGGACTAGCGGGAGACCCTTTCTTCTTC CASSTGLAGDPFFF
. TRBJ2-1 TRBV28 . TGTGCCAGCAGTTTGTTAGGGGGTAATCTCAATGAGCAGTTCTTC CASSLLGGNLNEQFF
. TRBJ1-5 TRBV16 . TGTGCCAGCAGCCGTCTCCGGGATCAGCCCCAGCATTTT CASSRLRDQPQHF
TRBD1 TRBJ2-6 TRBV27 . TGTGCCAGCAGTCCCTATCGCGACAGGGCTGGGGCCAACGTCCTGACTTTC CASSPYRDRAGANVLTF
. TRBJ2-5 TRBV27 once TGTGCCAGCCGATACTCAAAAGGGACCGAGACCCAGTACTTC CASRYSKGTETQYF
TRBD2 TRBJ2-3 TRBV2 . TGTGCCAGCAGTGAACACAGGAGCGGGAGTACAGATACGCAGTATTTT CASSEHRSGSTDTQYF
TRBD1 TRBJ1-1 TRBV6-6 . TGTGCCAGCAGTTACGAATACAGGGGGGCGGGCGGAGCTTTCTTT CASSYEYRGAGGAFF
. TRBJ1-5 TRBV15 . TGTGCCACCAGCAGACGTAGCAATCAGCCCCAGCATTTT CATSRRSNQPQHF
TRBD2 TRBJ2-3 TRBV5-1 . TGCGCCAGCAGCTTGGTGGGACTAGCGGTCTCTAGCACAGATACGCAGTATTTT CASSLVGLAVSSTDTQYF
. TRBJ2-7 TRBV7-8 . TGTGCCAGCAGCTTTGTGGCCTATAGCTCCTACGAGCAGTACTTC CASSFVAYSSYEQYF
. TRBJ2-1 TRBV7-2 . TGTGCCAGCAGCTTAGTGGGTGGGGTTACCTACAATGAGCAGTTCTTC CASSLVGGVTYNEQFF
TRBD2 TRBJ2-3 TRBV11-2 once TGTGCCAGCAGTTCCCAGATGGCGGGAGGGTTCGATACGCAGTATTTT CASSSQMAGGFDTQYF
TRBD2 TRBJ2-1 TRBV5-4 . TGTGCCAGCAGCCCGGGGGGGTACGGGAATGAGCAGTTCTTC CASSPGGYGNEQFF
. TRBJ2-3 TRBV6-4 . TGTGCCAGCAGTGAAATTGCCGGGATCACAGATACGCAGTATTTT CASSEIAGITDTQYF
TRBD2 TRBJ2-1 TRBV2 . TGTCTCAGCACAGCTAGCGGGTCGGACAATGAGCAGTTCTTC CLSTASGSDNEQFF
. TRBJ1-2 TRBV6-5 . TGTGCCATACACGACAGGCTTAACTATGGCTACACCTTC CAIHDRLNYGYTF
TRBD2 TRBJ2-3 TRBV11-3 . TGTGCCAGCAGCTCAGGACTAGCGGGAAGCACAGATGCGCAGTATTTT CASSSGLAGSTDAQYF
. TRBJ1-5 TRBV19 . TGTGCCAGTAGCGCGGACTGGGGTCAGCCCCAGCATTTT CASSADWGQPQHF
. TRBJ2-3 TRBV6-1 . TGTGCCAGCAGGACCCCCCAGGGCACAGATACGCAGTATTTT CASRTPQGTDTQYF
. TRBJ1-3 TRBV28 . . CASSTSGNTIYF
TRBD1 TRBJ1-1 TRBV9 . TGTGCCAGCAGCGCAACCCAACAGGGGGCCACTGAAGCTTTCTTT CASSATQQGATEAFF
. TRBJ1-3 TRBV18 . TGTGCCAGCTCCCCAACGGAGGGCTCTGGAAACACCATATATTTT CASSPTEGSGNTIYF
TRBD2 TRBJ2-7 TRBV18 . TGTGCCAGCTCACCTGGGAGGCTAGCGGGAGCTTCCTCCTACGAGCAGTACTTC CASSPGRLAGASSYEQYF
. TRBJ2-3 TRBV5-1 . TGCGCCAGCAGCACGTTACAGGGAGAAGATACGCAGTATTTT CASSTLQGEDTQYF
TRBD2 TRBJ2-3 TRBV4-1 . TGCGCCAGCAGCAAGGGACTTTCTAGCGGTGACTCAGATACGCAGTATTTT CASSKGLSSGDSDTQYF
. TRBJ1-2 TRBV29-1 . TGCAGCGATTTCACGGGCTATGGCTACACCTTC CSDFTGYGYTF
. TRBJ1-5 TRBV28 . TGTGCCAGCAGCCCCTTAGGAACCCGGCCCCAGCATTTT CASSPLGTRPQHF
. TRBJ2-2 TRBV29-1 . TGCAGCGTTGAAAGGGGTATCACCGGGGAGCTGTTTTTT CSVERGITGELFF
. TRBJ1-4 TRBV19 . TGTGCCAGTAGTTCCGGGACCATGGGTGAAAAACTGTTTTTT CASSSGTMGEKLFF
. TRBJ1-2 TRBV6-5 once TGTGCCAGCCAACCGGGGGGAGTAGGCTATGGCTACACCTTC CASQPGGVGYGYTF
TRBD1 TRBJ2-1 TRBV28 . TGTGCCAGCAGGGATGGTAGGACAGGGGTGTACAATGAGCAGTTCTTC CASRDGRTGVYNEQFF
TRBD1 TRBJ2-5 TRBV18 . TGTGCCAGCTCACCAACAGGGGACATAGGAGAGACCCAGTACTTC CASSPTGDIGETQYF
TRBD2 TRBJ2-7 TRBV30 . TGTGCCTGGGGGCAGGGGAGTCTAGCGGGAGGGCCCCACGAGCAGTACTTC CAWGQGSLAGGPHEQYF
TRBD1 TRBJ2-7 TRBV7-8 . TGTGCCAGCAGCGCCAGCTCTGGACAGGGGGTTGTTCGCGAGCAGTACTTC CASSASSGQGVVREQYF
. TRBJ2-3 TRBV5-4 . TGTGCCAGCACCCGTGGGGGATACACAGATACGCAGTATTTT CASTRGGYTDTQYF
. TRBJ1-3 TRBV7-8 once TGTGCCAGCCGGCACAGCTCTGGAAACACCATATATTTT CASRHSSGNTIYF
. TRBJ2-2 TRBV5-1 few TGCGCCAGCAGCTTGGGGGCGACGCCCGGGGAGCTGTTTTTT CASSLGATPGELFF
TRBD2 TRBJ2-5 TRBV7-8 . TGTGCCAGCAGCTTAGCGGATTTTAGCGGGAGTTTCAAGACCCAGTACTTC CASSLADFSGSFKTQYF
TRBD2 TRBJ2-3 TRBV7-3 . TGTGCCAGCAGCTTAACGGCTAGCGGGAGAGGGTCAGATACGCAGTATTTT CASSLTASGRGSDTQYF